This T cell receptor beta chain came from a study of response to subunit inactivated influenza vaccine. There are many counts of this clonotype. TCRdb reanalysed the RT-PCR reads using MiXCR and keeps one entry per CDR3 protein. The sample gives roughly 500,000 distinct CDR3 sequences, approximately 20% of which show up once; about 2.8% is in the top ten. Germline assignment: CDR1 SGHAT and CDR2 FQNNGV. V shed 4 bases and J 4 bases; nucleotides not matched to a gene: 20. CDR3 length equals 20 residues. These data were also reused for a study on T cells expressing NK-cell markers. From that study: 5'RACE template switching built TCR beta cDNA with unique molecular identifiers. Serological testing identified seven of the eight sequenced donors as HCMV-seropositive and one as seronegative.

The sequence was collected from a man aged 50-59 years who received an inactivated influenza vaccine. This sample comprised CD4+ T cells sorted from PBMCs, obtained 11 to 12 days after vaccination. The V gene is TRBV11-2, the J gene TRBJ2-1; 9 positions agree with TRBD2. The CDR3 here is CASSSGSLAGYKGGYNEQFF. In DNA, the CDR3 is TGTGCCAGCAGCTCGGGTAGTCTAGCGGGATACAAAGGGGGTTACAATGAGCAGTTCTTC.